This entry lists 29 T cell receptor beta chains sequenced from one sample in a study of T cell responses to AZD1222 COVID-19 vaccine. TCRdb's copy holds only in-frame clones and misses some; the assay was immunoSEQ multiplex PCR. Of about 150,000 clones in the sample, roughly 90% were seen once. Sequencing used peripheral blood, obtained on day 0 of AZD1222 vaccination. These receptors came from an adult in good health.

The rearrangement uses TRBV6-5 and TRBJ1-2; TRBD1 aligns across 8 bases. Germline trimming cut 7 bases from V and 5 bases from J; bases unmatched to any gene: 6. The CDR3 covers 13 residues. Germline V CDR1 and CDR2: MNHEY, SVGAGI. The CDR3 sequence: CASTPDRVYGYTF. CDR3 bases: TGTGCCAGCACCCCGGACAGGGTTTATGGCTACACCTTC.

As for this clone: The sample carries other DNA sequences with the same CDR3. The V call is TRBV7-2, the J call TRBJ2-3; no clear D. Germline CDR1 reads SGHTA; CDR2 reads FQGNSA. V lost 6 bases and J lost 2, with 3 bases in between. The CDR3 is 11 residues long. CDR3 sequence reads: CASSYTDTQYF. CDR3 nucleotide sequence: TGTGCCAGCAGTTACACAGATACGCAGTATTTT.

V is TRBV7-8 and J is TRBJ2-7; D unresolved. The germline V gene encodes CDR1 SGHVS and CDR2 FQNEAQ. The length of the CDR3 is 13 residues. V lost 0 bases and J lost 7, with 10 bases in between. CDR3: CASSLAGMGEQYF. The CDR3 nucleotides are TGTGCCAGCAGCTTAGCGGGGATGGGGGAGCAGTACTTC.

This chain connects TRBV11-2 to TRBJ2-1; D is ambiguous. Per the germline V gene, CDR1 is SGHAT and CDR2 is FQNNGV. There are 15 residues in the CDR3. Between the trimmed V and J ends, which lost 5 bases and 7 bases, there was a span of 18 bases. The CDR3 spells CASSLAGPLGNEQFF. DNA for the CDR3: TGTGCCAGCAGCCTCGCAGGTCCTCTAGGTAATGAGCAGTTCTTC.

The chain employs TRBV5-1 and TRBJ2-5; 13 bases align to TRBD2. Per germline, CDR1 SGHRS and CDR2 YFSETQ. The J segment lost 4 bases and the V segment lost 4 bases, leaving 4 bases of the junction unmatched. This CDR3 is 15 amino acids long. The chain's CDR3 is CASSTGTSGIETQYF. The CDR3 DNA follows: TGCGCCAGCAGCACCGGGACTAGCGGGATAGAGACCCAGTACTTC. Using reference TRBV5-1 and TRBJ2-5 for the parts outside the CDR3, the full variable domain is KAGVTQTPRYLIKTRGQQVTLSCSPISGHRSVSWYQQTPGQGLQFLFEYFSETQRNKGNFPGRFSGRQFSNSRSEMNVSTLELGDSALYLCASSTGTSGIETQYFGPGTRLLVL.

The chain recombines TRBV5-1 with TRBJ2-2, with TRBD1 matching over 8 bases. CDR3 length equals 15 residues. Germline CDR1 SGHRS, CDR2 YFSETQ. V gave up 4 bases and J gave up 4 bases; unmatched junction bases: 6. The CDR3 sequence is CASSRTGPGTGELFF. In DNA form, the CDR3 reads TGCGCCAGCAGCAGGACAGGGCCGGGCACCGGGGAGCTGTTTTTT.

This chain joins TRBV6-5 and TRBJ1-1; D is unclear. The CDR3 covers 12 residues. Germline CDR1 MNHEY, CDR2 SVGAGI. V gave up 0 bases and J gave up 8 bases, with 7 bases separating them. As DNA, the CDR3 is TGTGCCAGCAGTTACTCAAGCCCGGAAGCTTTCTTT. It codes for CASSYSSPEAFF.

CDR3: CASGLHPRQRLNTEAFF. CDR3 nucleotides: TGTGCTAGTGGTTTACACCCTCGACAGAGATTGAACACTGAAGCTTTCTTT. The V and J genes are TRBV12-5 and TRBJ1-1; TRBD1 is a possible D gene (5 bases). Germline assignment: CDR1 LGHNT and CDR2 FRNRAP. V dropped 3 bases and J dropped 0 bases, with 17 bases sitting between them. CDR3 length: 17 amino acids. Based on the CDR3 plus reference TRBV12-5 and TRBJ1-1, the full variable domain is DARVTQTPRHKVTEMGQEVTMRCQPILGHNTVFWYRQTMMQGLELLAYFRNRAPLDDSGMPKDRFSAEMPDATLATLKIQPSEPRDSAVYFCASGLHPRQRLNTEAFFGQGTRLTVV.

The chain joins TRBV7-3 to TRBJ1-2, with 7 bases identical to TRBD1. CDR3 length: 13 residues. Looked up from germline, CDR1 is SGHTA and CDR2 is FQGTGA. The trim removed 5 bases at V and 6 bases at J, leaving 6 bases unmatched. Here the CDR3 reads CASSQGQTDGYTF. The CDR3 coding sequence is TGTGCCAGCAGCCAGGGACAGACCGATGGCTACACCTTC.

CDR3 coding DNA: TGCGCCAGCAGCCCCGAGGGGACTAGCGGCTACAATGAGCAGTTCTTC. It specifies CASSPEGTSGYNEQFF. The J gene is TRBJ2-1, the V gene TRBV5-1, with 11 nucleotides matching TRBD2. The germline V gene encodes CDR1 SGHRS and CDR2 YFSETQ. CDR3 length: 16 amino acids. J gave up 3 bases and V 4 bases, and 6 bases lay outside the gene matches. The full variable domain, with the rest looked up from reference TRBV5-1 and TRBJ2-1, is KAGVTQTPRYLIKTRGQQVTLSCSPISGHRSVSWYQQTPGQGLQFLFEYFSETQRNKGNFPGRFSGRQFSNSRSEMNVSTLELGDSALYLCASSPEGTSGYNEQFFGPGTRLTVL.

V gene TRBV21-1 combines with J gene TRBJ1-1; the D call TRBD1 from the table was never checked on the DNA. TRBV21-1 counts as a pseudogene. The CDR3 totals 15 residues. CDR3 sequence: CATPGQGITDTEAFF. Written as DNA, the CDR3 is TGTGCCACTCCGGGACAGGGGATAACCGACACTGAAGCTTTCTTT.

The genes are TRBV5-6 and TRBJ2-7; D gene ambiguous. The germline V gene has CDR1 SGHDT and CDR2 YYEEEE. This CDR3 contains 12 residues. Deletions cut 4 bases from V and 8 bases from J, with 13 bases between. The CDR3 coding sequence is TGTGCCAGCAGCCGGCGAGGTCTGCAGCAGTACTTC. Protein product: CASSRRGLQQYF.

V and J are TRBV4-3 and TRBJ2-3; D is unclear. From germline, CDR1 is LGHNA and CDR2 YSLEER. The CDR3 runs 13 residues. Trimming removed 4 bases at V and 4 bases at J, with 9 bases between. The CDR3 DNA follows: TGCGCCAGCAGCCGAGGCCCGGCAGATACGCAGTATTTT. This codes for CASSRGPADTQYF.

The chain links TRBV18 to TRBJ1-6, with D possibly being TRBD1 (6 bases). Germline CDR1 KGHSH, CDR2 LQKENI. This CDR3 comprises 18 residues. V shed 2 bases and J shed 7 bases, with 21 bases lying between them. The CDR3 DNA reads as TGTGCCAGCTCACCAGACTCCCCGAGGCAGGGGAAAAATTCACCCCTCCACTTT. It encodes CASSPDSPRQGKNSPLHF. Based on the CDR3 plus reference TRBV18 and TRBJ1-6, the full variable domain is NAGVMQNPRHLVRRRGQEARLRCSPMKGHSHVYWYRQLPEEGLKFMVYLQKENIIDESGMPKERFSAEFPKEGPSILRIQQVVRGDSAAYFCASSPDSPRQGKNSPLHFGNGTRLTVT.

This chain joins TRBV9 and TRBJ2-1; a weak D match, TRBD2 (5 bases). The CDR3 extends over 15 amino acids. Trimming removed 4 bases from V and 2 bases from J, with 13 bases in between. CDR1 and CDR2 from the germline V gene are SGDLS and YYNGEE. CDR3 DNA: TGTGCCAGCAGCCCCGAGGGTATCGCCTACAATGAGCAGTTCTTC. This encodes CASSPEGIAYNEQFF.

V is TRBV19 and J is TRBJ2-3; D remains unclear. With 5 bases removed from V and 3 bases from J, the gap between germline ends came to 15 bases. Germline V lookup: CDR1 LNHDA, CDR2 SQIVND (reference sequence). This CDR3 comprises 15 residues. CDR3 protein: CASSLPGPGTDTQYF. The DNA of the CDR3 is TGTGCCAGTAGTCTGCCGGGCCCTGGGACAGATACGCAGTATTTT. Looking up the rest from reference TRBV19 and TRBJ2-3 gives the full variable domain: DGGITQSPKYLFRKEGQNVTLSCEQNLNHDAMYWYRQDPGQGLRLIYYSQIVNDFQKGDIAEGYSVSREKKESFPLTVTSAQKNPTAFYLCASSLPGPGTDTQYFGPGTRLTVL.

The chain employs TRBV19 and TRBJ2-6; D unclear. The CDR3 extends over 16 amino acids. Germline V gives CDR1 LNHDA, CDR2 SQIVND (reference sequence). V lost 3 bases, J lost 0 bases, and 9 bases lay in between. CDR3 protein: CASSIGLPSGANVLTF. The CDR3, as DNA: TGTGCCAGTAGTATCGGCCTGCCCTCTGGGGCCAACGTCCTGACTTTC.

This clone was picked up one time. V and J are TRBV21-1 and TRBJ2-3; TRBD2, the table's D call, lacks a check against the DNA. TRBV21-1 has pseudogene status. The length of the CDR3 is 18 residues. In DNA, the CDR3 is TGTGCCAGCATGCATAGACTAGCGGATAAAAAGAGCACAGATACGCAGTATTTT. Protein sequence: CASMHRLADKKSTDTQYF.

In regard to this clone: The sample has other DNA sequences that encode this CDR3 too. The V gene is TRBV19, the J gene TRBJ2-3; D might be TRBD1 or TRBD2, each matching 5 bases. The germline V gene has CDR1 LNHDA and CDR2 SQIVND (reference sequence). Trimming left V 1 base short and J 1 base short, with 9 bases between. This CDR3 is built from 15 residues. CDR3 sequence: CASSIGGARTDTQYF. The CDR3 region has the DNA TGTGCCAGTAGTATAGGAGGGGCCCGCACAGATACGCAGTATTTT.

The chain combines TRBV6-1 with TRBJ1-1; TRBD1 agrees at 7 bases. The germline gives CDR1 MNHNS, CDR2 SASEGT. The CDR3 totals 14 residues. Germline trimming cut 3 bases from V and 5 bases from J; bases unmatched to any gene: 6. Here the CDR3 DNA reads TGTGCCAGCAGTGAGCCCTACAGGGGTACTGAAGCTTTCTTT. Protein sequence: CASSEPYRGTEAFF.

The chain couples TRBV15 to TRBJ1-4, with 7 bases lining up with TRBD1. CDR3 length: 15 residues. Germline-derived CDR1 and CDR2 are LNHNV and YYDKDF (reference sequence). V was pared by 6 bases and J by 4 bases, with 8 bases of the junction left unmatched. The CDR3 nucleotides read TGTGCCACCAGTACCGGGACAGCTCTTAATGAAAAACTGTTTTTT. Amino acids: CATSTGTALNEKLFF.

This chain connects TRBV9 to TRBJ1-6; D is uncertain. The V gene's germline CDR1 is SGDLS and CDR2 YYNGEE. The CDR3 is made up of 13 amino acids. V lost 0 bases, J lost 10 bases, and 8 bases lay in between. CDR3 region: CASSVASTSPLHF. The CDR3 DNA sequence: TGTGCCAGCAGCGTAGCTTCGACGTCACCCCTCCACTTT.

V gene TRBV11-2 combines with J gene TRBJ2-5, with 7 bases that match TRBD2. In germline, CDR1 is SGHAT, CDR2 FQNNGV. The CDR3 covers 14 residues. The trim removed 10 bases at V and 4 bases at J, leaving 12 bases unmatched. The CDR3 coding sequence is TGTGCCACCCGTATAGCGGGCTGGGGAGAGACCCAGTACTTC. It encodes CATRIAGWGETQYF.

This clone has just one count. The chain links TRBV28 to TRBJ1-1; tentatively, D is TRBD1 (5 bases). CDR3 size: 15 residues. CDR1 is MDHEN, CDR2 SYDVKM, per germline. V was clipped by 4 bases and J by 3 bases, with 15 bases between them. CDR3 in amino acids: CASSSHRDSDTEAFF. The CDR3 nucleotides read TGTGCCAGCAGTTCTCACCGGGACTCGGACACTGAAGCTTTCTTT.

V usage is TRBV12-3 or TRBV12-4 and J usage is TRBJ1-2, with D tentatively TRBD1 (5 bases). The V gene lost 3 bases and the J gene lost 7 bases, with 9 bases spanning the gap. The CDR3 sequence is 12 residues long. CDR3 in amino acids: CASSLGVGGYTF. In DNA form, the CDR3 reads TGTGCCAGCAGTTTGGGGGTGGGTGGCTACACCTTC.

This chain joins TRBV15 and TRBJ2-7; no reliable D call. Trimming cost V 7 bases and J 3 bases, with 13 bases left between them. Germline CDR1 LNHNV, CDR2 YYDKDF (reference sequence). The CDR3 extends over 13 amino acids. CDR3: CATTLDLGYEQYF. The CDR3 coding sequence is TGTGCCACCACCCTTGATCTTGGCTACGAGCAGTACTTC.

V and J are TRBV28 and TRBJ2-7; TRBD2 is a possible D gene (5 bases). The V gene lost 2 bases and the J gene lost 1 base, with 9 bases spanning the gap. There are 14 residues in the CDR3. The germline V gene has CDR1 MDHEN and CDR2 SYDVKM. The CDR3 nucleotides read TGTGCCAGCAGTTTAGAAACTAGGTCCTACGAGCAGTACTTC. It codes for CASSLETRSYEQYF.

The chain links TRBV7-9 to TRBJ2-3; D not certain. The CDR3 is 11 residues long. Per the germline V gene, CDR1 is SEHNR and CDR2 is FQNEAQ (reference sequence). V was clipped by 6 bases and J by 9 bases, with 10 bases between them. In DNA form, the CDR3 reads TGTGCCAGCAGGGCAGGTGTGACGCAGTATTTT. This codes for CASRAGVTQYF.

The rearrangement joins TRBV7-9 to TRBJ1-3, with D unresolved. Trimming shortened V by 2 bases and J by 3 bases, and 14 bases separated the two germline ends. Germline V gene lookup returns CDR1 SEHNR and CDR2 FQNEAQ (reference sequence). This CDR3 has 16 residues. The CDR3 nucleotides are TGTGCCAGCAGCTTAAGAGGTCGCATACTTGGAAACACCATATATTTT. Translation gives CASSLRGRILGNTIYF.